This TCR beta chain appears in the sequencing data of a study of blood T cell repertoires in COVID-19. Background on the study: From the United States, Italy and Spain came samples of acute and convalescent COVID-19. Sample material is recorded as cDNA or gDNA derived from T cells, B-cell-depleted T cells, or PBMCs.

In the original workflow: Estimated nucleated cell counts came from reference gene primer amplification. The table came from immunoSEQ multiplex PCR; TCRdb's copy has only in-frame clones and leaves some out. Clone size and the V and J calls come from that table; the DNA yielded D and trimming. The sample yields 140,000 to 150,000 clones, approximately 87% seen once. This CDR3 comprises 16 residues. With V trimmed by 3 bases and J by 3 bases, 11 bases remained unmatched. From germline, CDR1 is SNHLY and CDR2 FYNNEI. The specimen was peripheral blood. V is TRBV2 and J is TRBJ2-7, with 7 bases that match TRBD2. The clonotype was recovered from a human donor in a cohort sampled during active COVID-19. CDR3 protein: CASSEMFPGGLYEQYF. CDR3 in DNA: TGTGCCAGCAGTGAGATGTTTCCGGGGGGACTCTACGAGCAGTACTTC.